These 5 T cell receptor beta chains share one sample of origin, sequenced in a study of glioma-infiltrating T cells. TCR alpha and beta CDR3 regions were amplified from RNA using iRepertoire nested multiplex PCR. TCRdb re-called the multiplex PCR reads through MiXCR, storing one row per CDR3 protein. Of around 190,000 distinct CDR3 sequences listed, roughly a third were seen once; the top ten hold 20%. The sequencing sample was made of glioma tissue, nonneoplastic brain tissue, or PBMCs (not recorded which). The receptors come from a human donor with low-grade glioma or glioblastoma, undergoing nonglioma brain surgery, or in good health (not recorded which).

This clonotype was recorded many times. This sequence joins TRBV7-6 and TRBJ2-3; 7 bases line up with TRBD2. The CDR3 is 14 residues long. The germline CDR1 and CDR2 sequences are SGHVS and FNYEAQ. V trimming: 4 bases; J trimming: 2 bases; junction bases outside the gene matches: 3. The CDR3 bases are TGTGCCAGCAGCTGGAAGCGGGACACAGATACGCAGTATTTT. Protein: CASSWKRDTDTQYF.

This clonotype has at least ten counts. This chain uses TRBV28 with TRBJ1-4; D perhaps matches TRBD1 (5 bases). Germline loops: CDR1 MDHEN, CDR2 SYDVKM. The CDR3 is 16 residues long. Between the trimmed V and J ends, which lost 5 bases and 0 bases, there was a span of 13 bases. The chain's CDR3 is CASSPDSLATNEKLFF. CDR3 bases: TGTGCCAGCAGTCCTGACAGCCTAGCAACTAATGAAAAACTGTTTTTT.

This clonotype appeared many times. The CDR3 DNA is TGTGCCAGCAGTCCCCCGGGACTAGCGGGAAGCAATGAGCAGTTCTTC. It codes for CASSPPGLAGSNEQFF. This rearrangement joins TRBV28 to TRBJ2-1; 13 bases are a match to TRBD2. Per germline, CDR1 MDHEN and CDR2 SYDVKM. With 5 bases clipped from V and 6 bases from J, the junction kept 7 bases outside the gene matches. This CDR3 comprises 16 residues.

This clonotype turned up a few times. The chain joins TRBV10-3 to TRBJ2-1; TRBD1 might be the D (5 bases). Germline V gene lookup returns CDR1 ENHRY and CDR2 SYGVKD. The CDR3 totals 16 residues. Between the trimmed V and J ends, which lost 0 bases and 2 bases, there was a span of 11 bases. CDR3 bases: TGTGCCATCAGTGAGTCGATAGGGGAAACCTACAATGAGCAGTTCTTC. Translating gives CAISESIGETYNEQFF.

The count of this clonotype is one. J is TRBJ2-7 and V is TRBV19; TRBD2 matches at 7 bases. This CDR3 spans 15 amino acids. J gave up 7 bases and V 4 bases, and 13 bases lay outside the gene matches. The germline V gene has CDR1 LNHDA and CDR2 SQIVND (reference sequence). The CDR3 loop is CASSKGLERSIEQYF. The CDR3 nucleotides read TGTGCCAGTAGTAAAGGACTAGAAAGGAGTATAGAGCAGTACTTC.